The 5 T cell receptor beta chains given below trace back to one sample, sequenced in a study of T cell responses to AZD1222 COVID-19 vaccine. The table came from immunoSEQ multiplex PCR; TCRdb's copy has only in-frame clones and leaves some out. The table shows about 100,000 clones, with 85% to 90% occurring only once. The sequenced sample was peripheral blood, obtained on day 0 of AZD1222 vaccination. The source is an adult in good health.

The gene calls are TRBV11-2 and TRBJ1-2; 7 nucleotides line up with TRBD1. V was clipped by 3 bases and J by 4 bases; unmatched bases: 2. This CDR3 spans 13 amino acids. Germline CDR1 SGHAT, CDR2 FQNNGV. DNA for the CDR3: TGTGCCAGCAGCTTGGGACAGATCTATGGCTACACCTTC. Protein: CASSLGQIYGYTF.

The rearrangement links TRBV30 to TRBJ2-2, with a tentative D call TRBD1 (7 bases). Germline V CDR1 and CDR2: GTSNPN, SVGIG (reference sequence). This CDR3 spans 14 amino acids. The V and J ends lost 5 bases and 3 bases respectively, with 13 bases between them. The CDR3 DNA sequence: TGTGCCTGGCGTCAGGGGGAGGACACCGGGGAGCTGTTTTTT. Amino acids: CAWRQGEDTGELFF.

The V call is TRBV6-5, the J call TRBJ2-7; D may be TRBD2 (5 bases). This CDR3 comprises 15 residues. Germline V gene data show CDR1 as MNHEY and CDR2 as SVGAGI. V was cut by 6 bases and J by 3 bases, with 18 bases left in between. This chain's CDR3 is CASRATWRGLYEQYF. DNA of the CDR3: TGTGCCAGCAGGGCCACCTGGAGAGGGCTCTACGAGCAGTACTTC.

The genes are TRBV3-1 (or the pseudogene TRBV3-2) and TRBJ2-1; a weak D match, TRBD2 (5 bases). Trimming shortened V by 6 bases and J by 7 bases, and 10 bases separated the two germline ends. The CDR3 is 12 residues long. Germline lookup yields CDR1 LGHDT and CDR2 YNNKEL (reference sequence). The CDR3 DNA is TGTGCCAGCAGGAATATAGCGAATGAGCAGTTCTTC. Translated: CASRNIANEQFF.

The chain is built from TRBV3-1 (or the pseudogene TRBV3-2) and TRBJ1-1, with D perhaps TRBD1 (6 bases). Trimming took off 4 bases at V and 4 bases at J, with 19 bases between the two ends. The germline V gene has CDR1 LGHDT and CDR2 YNNKEL (reference sequence). The CDR3 is 16 residues long. The CDR3 reads CASSPIGGRAFTEAFF. The DNA for the CDR3 is TGTGCCAGCAGCCCTATCGGGGGCAGGGCTTTCACTGAAGCTTTCTTT.